The clone carrying this T cell receptor beta chain was picked up many times. Its antigen remains unidentified. This CDR3 has 15 residues. Trimming pared 5 bases from V and 6 bases from J, leaving 16 bases between. Germline assignment: CDR1 SEHNR and CDR2 FQNEAQ (reference sequence). This record comes from a study of T cells in Graves' hyperthyroidism and ophthalmopathy. Notes on the study in general: A model of 13 V-J features distinguished ophthalmopathy from stable hyperthyroidism.

Hyperthyroidism was newly diagnosed in patients aged 18 to 65 (duration under 2 months). TCR beta CDR3 region amplification was performed from RNA transcripts. A first-round RT-PCR of the TCR CDR3 used the HTBI primer set. TCRdb fed the multiplex PCR reads into MiXCR, producing one record per CDR3 protein. Here the sample spans hundreds of thousands of distinct CDR3 sequences, approximately 15% being singletons. The chain combines TRBV7-9 with TRBJ1-4, with a possible D match to TRBD1 (5 bases). Material: blood. This receptor was identified in a woman between 18 and 29 years old with Graves' hyperthyroidism that later progressed to Graves' ophthalmopathy. The CDR3 region has the DNA TGTGCCAGCAGCAATCGACAGTTACAGGATGAAAAACTGTTTTTT. Protein: CASSNRQLQDEKLFF.